The 3 T cell receptor beta chains presented below share a single source sample, sequenced in a study of patients and donors after allogeneic stem cell transplantation. MiXCR was run by TCRdb on the RT-PCR reads, yielding one entry per CDR3 protein. The table shows about a million distinct CDR3 sequences, with about a sixth occurring only once. The sequenced material came from blood, either unsorted or a sorted T cell fraction (not recorded which). The receptors stem from a human donor who was either an allogeneic HSCT recipient or a stem cell or donor lymphocyte infusion donor (not recorded which). It is not recorded whose cells these are; they may come from a transplant donor.

This clonotype occurred a few times. This chain's CDR3 is CASSPNRPDPDTQYF. CDR3 nucleotides: TGCGCCAGCAGCCCTAACCGGCCAGACCCAGATACGCAGTATTTT. The gene calls are TRBV5-1 and TRBJ2-3; D gene unclear. Trimming took 4 bases from V and 4 from J, leaving 16 bases between them. The CDR3 loop spans 15 amino acids. CDR1 and CDR2 (germline): SGHRS, YFSETQ.

The chain has TRBV20-1 and TRBJ2-3; TRBD1 is a possible D gene (6 bases). The CDR3 has 12 residues. Germline V gives CDR1 DFQATT, CDR2 SNEGSKA (reference sequence). Between the trimmed V and J ends, which lost 5 bases and 6 bases, there was a span of 12 bases. In DNA, the CDR3 is TGCAGTGCTCGTCAGGGGAAGGATACGCAGTATTTT. This encodes CSARQGKDTQYF.

The genes are TRBV5-5 and TRBJ2-1, with TRBD2 identical over 7 bases. With V trimmed by 2 bases and J by 9 bases, 14 bases remained unmatched. CDR3 length: 16 residues. Germline V gene lookup returns CDR1 SGHKS and CDR2 YYEKEE (reference sequence). Here the CDR3 DNA reads TGTGCCAGCAGCTTTATAGCGGGTCTCGGAAGCCGTGAGCAGTTCTTC. The encoded protein is CASSFIAGLGSREQFF.